A selection of T cell receptor beta chains follows, all from one sample in a study of blood T cell repertoires in COVID-19. Here immunoSEQ multiplex PCR was the method, and the copy in TCRdb shows in-frame clones only, minus some. Here the sample spans over 85,000 clones, roughly 89% being singletons. Specimen: peripheral blood. The receptor set was obtained from a woman in her 50s with COVID-19, enrolled during active disease. CDR3s include the opening cysteine and the closing phenylalanine or tryptophan. D genes are given only for firm matches. Expanded clones are given a class, and other clones once, few, many or no size at all.

>TRBJ1-2|TRBV27|NA|NA
CASSQGMGGYTF
TGTGCCAGCAGTCAGGGAATGGGTGGCTACACCTTC
>TRBJ1-6|TRBV4-1|once|NA
CASSQDGSLNSPLHF
TGCGCCAGCAGCCAAGATGGGAGTCTGAATTCACCCCTCCACTTT
>TRBJ1-5|TRBV28|NA|NA
CASSLGQPQHF
TGTGCCAGCAGTTTAGGCCAGCCCCAGCATTTT
>TRBJ1-2|TRBV7-8|NA|NA
CASSLSVGDGYTF
TGTGCCAGCAGCTTAAGTGTAGGGGATGGCTACACCTTC
>TRBJ1-3|TRBV4-2|NA|NA
CASSQEIVSSGNTIYF
TGTGCCAGCAGCCAAGAGATCGTTAGCTCTGGAAACACCATATATTTT
>TRBJ2-3|TRBV7-2|NA|NA
CASSLDRGREDTQYF
TGTGCCAGCAGCTTAGACCGGGGGAGAGAAGATACGCAGTATTTT
>TRBJ2-1|TRBV11-3|once|TRBD1
CASSPRDSYNEQFF
TGTGCCAGCAGCCCTCGGGACAGCTACAATGAGCAGTTCTTC
>TRBJ2-2|TRBV19|NA|TRBD2
CASGLGGGATGELFF
TGTGCCAGTGGCCTTGGCGGGGGGGCCACCGGGGAGCTGTTTTTT
>TRBJ2-2|TRBV6-5|NA|NA
CASRFSTGELFF
TGTGCCAGCAGATTTAGCACCGGGGAGCTGTTTTTT
>TRBJ1-6|TRBV9|NA|NA
CASSEGQFSSPLHF
TGTGCCAGCAGCGAGGGGCAGTTCAGTTCACCCCTCCACTTT
>TRBJ2-7|TRBV19|NA|NA
CASSITGSSYEQYF
TGTGCCAGTAGTATAACAGGTTCTTCCTACGAGCAGTACTTC
>TRBJ1-2|TRBV19|NA|NA
CASSISGATGYTF
TGTGCCAGTAGTATATCAGGGGCCACGGGCTACACCTTC
>TRBJ1-2|TRBV20-1|NA|NA
CSATDSYGYTF
TGCAGTGCAACGGACAGCTATGGCTACACCTTC
>TRBJ1-2|TRBV20-1|NA|NA
CSVSGLPWVSF
TGCAGTGTATCCGGACTCCCCTGGGTCTCCTTC
>TRBJ1-1|TRBV19|NA|TRBD1
CACKQGGTEAFF
TGTGCCTGCAAACAGGGGGGGACTGAAGCTTTCTTT
>TRBJ1-5|TRBV13|NA|NA
CASSLKGGAQPQHF
TGTGCCAGCAGCCTAAAAGGGGGGGCTCAGCCCCAGCATTTT
>TRBJ2-7|TRBV6-2/TRBV6-3|few|NA
CASSWTVHEQYF
TGTGCCAGCAGTTGGACAGTCCACGAGCAGTACTTC
>TRBJ2-6|TRBV6-1|NA|TRBD1
CASSEFTGAGANVLTF
TGTGCCAGCAGTGAATTCACAGGGGCTGGGGCCAACGTCCTGACTTTC
>TRBJ1-2|TRBV6-5|NA|TRBD1
CASVRGPGYGYTF
TGTGCCAGCGTAAGGGGGCCTGGCTATGGCTACACCTTC
>TRBJ2-7|TRBV30|NA|NA
CASDITGAYEQYF
TGTGCCTCCGACATCACGGGGGCCTACGAGCAGTACTTC
>TRBJ2-5|TRBV11-3|NA|TRBD2
CASSSFTRGGETQYF
TGTGCCAGCAGCTCATTCACTAGGGGAGGGGAGACCCAGTACTTC
>TRBJ2-7|TRBV27|NA|TRBD1
CASSWAGGMYEQYF
TGTGCCAGCAGCTGGGCAGGGGGCATGTACGAGCAGTACTTC
>TRBJ1-5|TRBV15|NA|NA
CATSSDTGNQPQHF
TGTGCCACCAGCAGTGATACAGGGAATCAGCCCCAGCATTTT